The next 3 T cell receptor beta chains were all read from a single sample in a study of shared clonotypes between healthy human individuals. Only CD45RO-negative cells positively selected for CCR7 counted as naive CD8 cells, so terminally differentiated effector memory CD45RA+ cells were excluded. This table comes from immunoSEQ multiplex PCR, and its TCRdb copy is limited to in-frame clones, with some not included. The table includes over 2,000,000 clones, roughly 93% detected once. The sample taken for sequencing was naive CD8+ T cells from PBMCs. These receptors were taken from a man aged 18-30 years in good health. Some clones in this sample may be carry-over from other donors' samples.

The chain couples TRBV7-2 to TRBJ2-4, with 9 nucleotides matching TRBD1. With V trimmed by 1 base and J by 6 bases, 10 bases remained unmatched. The CDR3 is 17 amino acids. The germline gives CDR1 SGHTA, CDR2 FQGNSA. Written as DNA, the CDR3 is TGTGCCAGCAGCTTAGGGGTCCCGAACAGGGGGCTAAACATTCAGTACTTC. This encodes CASSLGVPNRGLNIQYF. The variable domain in full, completed from reference TRBV7-2 and TRBJ2-4, reads GAGVSQSPSNKVTEKGKDVELRCDPISGHTALYWYRQSLGQGLEFLIYFQGNSAPDKSGLPSDRFSAERTGGSVSTLTIQRTQQEDSAVYLCASSLGVPNRGLNIQYFGAGTRLSVL.

V and J are TRBV5-6 and TRBJ2-1, with D hard to call. CDR3 length equals 14 residues. The germline CDR1 and CDR2 sequences are SGHDT and YYEEEE. Trimming took off 6 bases at V and 5 bases at J, with 15 bases between the two ends. The CDR3 loop is CASTSWPLHNEQFF. The CDR3 region has the DNA TGTGCCAGCACCTCTTGGCCCCTACACAATGAGCAGTTCTTC.

The CDR3 bases are TGTGCCAGCAGTTCCTTTGAAGGGCTGAACACCGGGGAGCTGTTTTTT. As protein: CASSSFEGLNTGELFF. The chain couples TRBV6-5 to TRBJ2-2; unclear D gene. V lost 4 bases, J lost 1 base, and 13 bases lay in between. The germline V gene encodes CDR1 MNHEY and CDR2 SVGAGI. This CDR3 has 16 residues.